Listed below are T cell receptor beta chains from one sample, sequenced in a study of post-analysis software for immune sequencing data. TCRdb passed the PCR reads through MiXCR, listing each CDR3 protein once. The data hold hundreds of thousands of distinct CDR3 sequences, with roughly 27% observed a single time. The sample comprised blood. These receptors were taken from a girl under 18 with multiple sclerosis. Each CDR3 is given with its conserved first and last residue. The D gene is left open where the match is weak. The size of a clone is reported for some rows only, either as once, few or many, or as a class for expanded clones.

J gene,D gene,clone size,V gene,CDR3 protein,CDR3 DNA
TRBJ2-3,-,-,TRBV28,CASTAVTRTDTQYF,TGTGCCAGCACCGCAGTGACGCGCACAGATACGCAGTATTTT
TRBJ1-2,-,few,TRBV4-1,CASSQDYLYGYTF,TGCGCCAGCAGCCAAGATTACCTCTATGGCTACACCTTC
TRBJ2-1,-,-,TRBV5-1,CASSLVFGGSYNEQFF,TGCGCCAGCAGCTTGGTTTTCGGGGGCTCCTACAATGAGCAGTTCTTC
TRBJ2-5,-,few,TRBV29-1,CSVAPQGSETQYF,TGCAGCGTTGCCCCCCAGGGCTCCGAGACCCAGTACTTC
TRBJ2-5,-,many,TRBV11-2,CASRSRARRETQYF,TGTGCCAGCCGTTCCAGGGCTCGCAGAGAGACCCAGTACTTC
TRBJ1-4,TRBD1,-,TRBV29-1,CSVVGQGGEKLFF,TGCAGCGTTGTGGGACAGGGGGGCGAAAAACTGTTTTTT
TRBJ2-1,-,-,TRBV7-9,CASSLLVRGDEQFF,TGTGCCAGCAGCTTATTAGTGCGTGGTGATGAGCAGTTCTTC
TRBJ2-7,-,-,TRBV7-2,CASLHDASYEQYF,TGTGCCAGCCTTCACGACGCCTCCTACGAGCAGTACTTC
TRBJ2-1,-,-,TRBV3-1,CASSQVESRSNEQFF,TGTGCCAGCAGCCAAGTTGAAAGCCGGAGCAATGAGCAGTTCTTC
TRBJ2-1,-,many,TRBV27,CASSKRHPRDEQFF,TGTGCCAGCAGTAAACGACATCCCCGGGATGAGCAGTTCTTC
TRBJ1-6,-,-,TRBV3-1,CASSHGPGVSPLHF,TGTGCCAGCAGCCATGGGCCAGGGGTTTCACCCCTCCACTTT
TRBJ1-1,-,-,TRBV21-1,CASSKVGLLNTEAFF,TGTGCCAGCAGCAAGGTTGGCCTTTTGAACACTGAAGCTTTCTTT
TRBJ2-1,-,-,TRBV2,CASSEWGAGDYNEQFF,TGTGCCAGCAGTGAGTGGGGGGCGGGGGACTACAATGAGCAGTTCTTC
TRBJ1-5,-,-,TRBV4-3,CASSQGAGLSNQPQHF,TGCGCCAGCAGCCAAGGTGCAGGGCTCAGCAATCAGCCCCAGCATTTT
TRBJ1-1,-,-,TRBV25-1,CASSAVPMNTEAFF,TGTGCCAGCAGTGCGGTACCCATGAACACTGAAGCTTTCTTT
TRBJ1-2,-,-,TRBV9,CASSVRSLDYGYTF,TGTGCCAGCAGCGTAAGGAGTTTGGACTATGGCTACACCTTC
TRBJ2-5,-,-,TRBV10-3,CAIGELDSSQYF,TGTGCCATCGGTGAATTGGACTCGTCCCAGTACTTC
TRBJ2-1,TRBD2,-,TRBV3-1,CASSHPGTSAHNEQFF,TGTGCCAGCAGCCACCCCGGGACTAGCGCCCACAATGAGCAGTTCTTC
TRBJ2-7,-,-,TRBV28,CASSLKAGEEVEGEQYF,TGTGCCAGCAGTTTGAAAGCAGGCGAGGAGGTCGAGGGCGAGCAGTACTTC
TRBJ2-1,TRBD2,few,TRBV7-8,CASSSGRFGKQFF,TGTGCCAGCAGCTCCGGGAGGTTCGGGAAGCAGTTCTTC
TRBJ2-7,TRBD2,-,TRBV20-1,CSARHTTSETYEQYF,TGCAGTGCTAGACACACGACTAGCGAGACTTACGAGCAGTACTTC
TRBJ1-5,-,-,TRBV29-1,CSVGFGSNRPQHF,TGCAGCGTTGGATTTGGAAGCAATCGGCCCCAGCATTTT
TRBJ1-2,TRBD1,few,TRBV10-3,CAISEDREYGYTF,TGTGCCATCAGTGAGGACAGGGAGTATGGCTACACCTTC
TRBJ1-2,-,few,TRBV29-1,CSILNINYGYTF,TGCAGCATTCTCAACATTAACTATGGCTACACCTTC
TRBJ2-1,TRBD2,-,TRBV5-1,CASSSRGSSYNEQFF,TGCGCCAGCAGCTCCCGCGGGAGCTCCTACAATGAGCAGTTCTTC
TRBJ2-1,TRBD2,many,TRBV9,CASSVADGTSGRLGQFF,TGTGCCAGCAGCGTAGCCGACGGGACTAGCGGGAGGCTCGGGCAGTTCTTC